This T cell receptor (beta chain) was sequenced for a study of metastatic and nonmetastatic thyroid tumors. Study-level information: Where malignant and benign thyroid patients were concerned, repertoires were compared across blood and tumor or nodule tissue.

The study's findings and limits: Reports indicated that malignant thyroid tumors showed significantly higher TCR beta diversity than benign nodules did, in blood and tumor.

Thyroid surgery took place with no prior treatment in any patient. Original analysis: Built for papillary thyroid cancer, a distant-metastasis classifier drew on CDR3 differences across clinicopathological groups. From the PCR reads, TCRdb re-called clones with MiXCR. TCRdb, not the authors, supplied the V and J calls. The repertoire includes 35,000 to 45,000 clones, less than 25% of them detected once, and about 14% sits in the top ten. In its sample, this clone was seen a few times. Its matching antigen is unknown. The CDR3 is made up of 13 amino acids. Germline CDR1 is MNHNS and CDR2 is SASEGT. The V gene lost 5 bases and the J gene lost 0 bases, with 8 bases spanning the gap.

This TCR was recovered from a female donor with papillary thyroid cancer or a benign thyroid nodule (not recorded which). Some clones in this sample may be carry-over from other donors' samples. The specimen sequenced was blood. The gene calls are TRBV6-1 and TRBJ2-7; D unclear. CDR3 sequence reads: CASSKLPSYEQYF. CDR3 nucleotide sequence: TGTGCCAGCAGTAAATTACCCTCCTACGAGCAGTACTTC.